Many counts were recorded for the clone carrying this T cell receptor beta chain. As yet, its antigen is unknown. Documented time point: newly diagnosed GD, antithyroid drugs for less than 3 months. The TCR library was prepared using RNA isolated from PBMCs. The sample belongs to a study of regulatory T cells in long-lasting Graves disease. Study-level points and caveats: Thyroid tissue was not sampled; only peripheral blood was. Clonotypes that were public and shared totalled a few thousand in persistent patients versus 800 to 1,000 in new patients. Persistent disease preferred TRBV28, TRBJ1-2 and TRBJ2-5.

Trimming took off 6 bases at V and 6 bases at J, with 7 bases between the two ends. Germline V gene lookup returns CDR1 KGHSH and CDR2 LQKENI. This CDR3 has 11 amino acids. For TCR beta, libraries came from iRepertoire HTBI primers and Arm-PCR of CDR3 regions. MiXCR was run by TCRdb on the multiplex PCR reads, yielding one entry per CDR3 protein. Of roughly 530,000 distinct CDR3 sequences listed, roughly a sixth were seen once; the top ten hold 20% to 25%. Another study also made use of these data, one on T cells in Graves' hyperthyroidism and ophthalmopathy. That work contributes: HTBI primers were the set used in a first-round RT-PCR of the TCR CDR3.

The sequenced sample was peripheral blood mononuclear cells (PBMCs), obtained at new diagnosis, from a patient treated with antithyroid drugs. The chain recombines TRBV18 with TRBJ2-3; possible D gene TRBD2, 5 bases. This TCR was sampled from a middle-aged woman with Graves disease. The CDR3 bases are TGTGCCAGCTCCCCGGGGGATACGCAGTATTTT. It yields the protein CASSPGDTQYF.